This T cell receptor (beta chain) was observed in a study of blood T cell repertoires in COVID-19. Study-wide background: Acute-phase and convalescent COVID-19 samples originated in the United States, Italy and Spain.

This clone occurred a few times. Authors' data handling: Amplification from reference gene primers served as the basis for estimated nucleated cell counts. Generated by immunoSEQ multiplex PCR, the TCRdb table keeps only in-frame clones and is missing some. Clone size and the V and J calls come from that table; the DNA yielded D and trimming. The sample shows some 24,000 clones, about four fifths of them seen only once. The receptor's source is a man aged 70-80 years with acute or convalescent COVID-19. Sequencing was done on a sample of peripheral blood.

The DNA for the CDR3 is TGTGCCAGCAGTTATTCCGGGACAAGGGTACCCTACGAGCAGTACTTC. Translated, it gives CASSYSGTRVPYEQYF. The rearrangement uses TRBV6-2 or TRBV6-3 and TRBJ2-7; possible D gene TRBD1, 6 bases. The CDR3 runs to 16 residues. Trimming pared 3 bases from V and 2 bases from J, leaving 17 bases between. The germline V gene encodes CDR1 MNHEY and CDR2 SVGEGT.